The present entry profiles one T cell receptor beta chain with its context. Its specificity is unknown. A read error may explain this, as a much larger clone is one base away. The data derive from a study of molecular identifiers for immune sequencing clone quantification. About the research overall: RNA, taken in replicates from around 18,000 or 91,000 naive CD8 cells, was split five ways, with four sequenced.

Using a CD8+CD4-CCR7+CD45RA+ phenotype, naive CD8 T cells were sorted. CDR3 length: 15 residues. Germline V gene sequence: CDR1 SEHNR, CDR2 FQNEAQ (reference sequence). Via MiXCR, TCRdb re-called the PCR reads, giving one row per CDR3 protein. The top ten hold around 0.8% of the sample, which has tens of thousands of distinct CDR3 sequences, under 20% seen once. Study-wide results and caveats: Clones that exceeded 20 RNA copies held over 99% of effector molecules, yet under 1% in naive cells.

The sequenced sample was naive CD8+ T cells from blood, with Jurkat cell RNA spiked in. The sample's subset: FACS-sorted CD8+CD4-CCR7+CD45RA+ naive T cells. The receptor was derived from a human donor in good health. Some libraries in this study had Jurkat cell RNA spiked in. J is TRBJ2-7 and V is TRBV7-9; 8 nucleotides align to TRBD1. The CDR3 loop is CVSSQGQGVVYEQYF. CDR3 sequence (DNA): TGTGTCAGCAGCCAAGGACAGGGAGTTGTATACGAGCAGTACTTC. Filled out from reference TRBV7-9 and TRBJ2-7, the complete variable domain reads DTGVSQNPRHKITKRGQNVTFRCDPISEHNRLYWYRQTLGQGPEFLTYFQNEAQLEKSRLLSDRFSAERPKGSFSTLEIQRTEQGDSAMYLCVSSQGQGVVYEQYFGPGTRLTVT.